The source of this T cell receptor beta chain is a study of molecular identifiers for immune sequencing clone quantification. The ends lost 1 base at V and 8 bases at J; junction bases unmatched: 4. The CDR3 sequence is 15 residues long. The germline V gene has CDR1 SGHRS and CDR2 YFSETQ. A remark on this clonotype: This clone may be a read error of a much larger clone one base away.

TCRdb re-called the PCR reads with MiXCR, one entry per CDR3 protein. The sample consists of about 97,000 distinct CDR3 sequences, about 32% of them appearing once. This clonotype originated in a human donor in good health. Some libraries in this study had Jurkat cell RNA spiked in. The chain joins TRBV5-1 to TRBJ2-1, with TRBD2 identical over 12 bases. Material for sequencing was naive CD8+ T cells from blood, with Jurkat cell RNA spiked in. Subset defined: FACS-sorted CD8+CD4-CCR7+CD45RA+ naive T cells. The CDR3 DNA is TGCGCCAGCAGCTTGACTAGCGGGGGGTACTATGAGCAGTTCTTC. Encoded protein: CASSLTSGGYYEQFF.